Listed below are T cell receptor beta chains from one sample, sequenced in a study of cytomegalovirus exposure and HLA in healthy donors. The method was immunoSEQ multiplex PCR; TCRdb's version includes in-frame clones alone and lacks a portion of them. The data contain 130,000 or so clones, roughly 80% of them singletons. Material for sequencing was PBMCs. Source of these receptors: a young man in good health and CMV-seronegative. Both conserved end residues are part of each CDR3. D genes are given only for firm matches. For some rows the clone size is stated as once, few or many, or as a class when expanded; others skip it.

j_call clone_size v_call d_call cdr3_length cdr3_aa cdr3_nt
TRBJ2-6 NA TRBV6-1 NA 14 CASSHPSGANVLTF TGTGCCAGCAGCCATCCCTCTGGGGCCAACGTCCTGACTTTC
TRBJ2-6 NA TRBV7-3 TRBD2 20 CASSLKGRGGQGAGANVLTF TGTGCCAGCAGCTTAAAGGGGCGGGGGGGTCAGGGAGCTGGGGCCAACGTCCTGACTTTC
TRBJ2-7 NA TRBV19 TRBD1 15 CASSPRTGRIYEQYF TGTGCCAGTAGTCCCAGGACAGGGCGGATCTACGAGCAGTACTTC
TRBJ1-1 NA TRBV30 TRBD1 15 CARTGQGALGTEAFF TGTGCTCGCACGGGACAGGGGGCGTTGGGCACTGAAGCTTTCTTT
TRBJ1-4 NA TRBV28 NA 14 CASSLISFNEKLFF TGTGCCAGCAGTTTGATAAGCTTTAATGAAAAACTGTTTTTT
TRBJ2-3 NA TRBV19 TRBD2 16 CASSFLAGEVTDTQYF TGTGCCAGTAGTTTTTTAGCGGGAGAGGTCACAGATACGCAGTATTTT
TRBJ2-2 once TRBV4-1 NA 18 CASSQDIVEVAGTGELFF TGCGCCAGCAGCCAAGATATCGTAGAGGTCGCGGGCACCGGGGAGCTGTTTTTT
TRBJ2-1 NA TRBV5-4 NA 15 CASSFSSLGVDEQFF TGTGCCAGCAGCTTTTCTAGCCTCGGGGTGGATGAGCAGTTCTTC
TRBJ2-1 NA TRBV27 TRBD2 17 CASSLISGRSSYNEQFF TGTGCCAGCAGTCTAATTAGCGGGAGGAGCTCCTACAATGAGCAGTTCTTC
TRBJ1-2 NA TRBV5-1 NA 14 CASSLAPGTKGYTF TGCGCCAGCAGCTTGGCCCCCGGGACAAAAGGCTACACCTTC
TRBJ2-1 NA TRBV4-2 TRBD2 17 CASSQDRTSGTSGEQFF TGTGCCAGCAGCCAAGATAGGACTAGCGGGACCTCAGGGGAGCAGTTCTTC
TRBJ2-7 once TRBV2 NA 14 CASRATENPYEQYF TGTGCCAGCAGGGCGACAGAAAACCCCTACGAGCAGTACTTC
TRBJ2-4 NA TRBV28 NA 16 CASSLAGRLAKNIQYF TGTGCCAGCAGTTTAGCGGGGAGGCTAGCCAAAAACATTCAGTACTTC
TRBJ2-2 NA TRBV5-8 NA 12 CASSVQGGELLF TGTGCCAGCAGCGTCCAAGGGGGGGAGCTGCTTTTT
TRBJ2-7 few TRBV7-9 TRBD2 14 CASSSTSASYEQYF TGTGCCAGCAGCTCTACTAGCGCTAGCTACGAGCAGTACTTC
TRBJ1-2 NA TRBV4-3 TRBD1 16 CASSQDDRGEDYGYTF TGCGCCAGCAGCCAAGACGACAGGGGAGAGGACTATGGCTACACCTTC
TRBJ2-3 NA TRBV6-4 TRBD2 15 CASSDSTGGADTQYF TGTGCCAGCAGTGACTCTACGGGGGGGGCAGATACGCAGTATTTT
TRBJ1-2 NA TRBV27 NA 14 CASSRRAAPRGYTF TGTGCCAGCAGTAGGCGGGCGGCTCCTCGCGGCTACACCTTC
TRBJ2-2 NA TRBV27 NA 16 CASSPLQGSGTGELFF TGTGCCAGCAGTCCCCTTCAGGGGTCTGGCACCGGGGAGCTGTTTTTT
TRBJ2-1 once TRBV6-5 TRBD2 15 CASSYSTAGGYEQFF TGTGCCAGCAGTTACTCGACAGCGGGAGGATATGAGCAGTTCTTC
TRBJ1-2 NA TRBV4-1 TRBD1 13 CASKAGGVGGYTF TGCGCCAGCAAAGCAGGGGGCGTCGGTGGCTACACCTTC
TRBJ2-3 NA TRBV10-3 NA 15 CAISGRSASTDTQYF TGTGCCATCAGTGGACGGAGCGCTAGCACAGATACGCAGTATTTT
TRBJ1-2 NA TRBV18 NA 12 CASSRGGDGYTF TGTGCCAGCTCAAGGGGAGGAGATGGCTACACCTTC
TRBJ2-5 NA TRBV7-2 TRBD2 13 CASQAGLQETQYF TGTGCCAGCCAAGCGGGGCTCCAAGAGACCCAGTACTTC
TRBJ1-4 few TRBV30 TRBD1 12 CATNRGNEKLFF TGTGCGACAAACAGGGGTAATGAAAAACTGTTTTTT
TRBJ2-7 once TRBV29-1 TRBD1 15 CSVDGTGGNSYEQYF TGCAGCGTTGACGGGACAGGGGGCAACTCCTACGAGCAGTACTTC
TRBJ1-2 NA TRBV19 NA 13 CASSSQGTYGYTF TGTGCCAGTAGTAGCCAGGGGACCTATGGCTACACCTTC
TRBJ2-5 once TRBV25-1 TRBD1 16 CASSTGQGGVETTQYF TGTGCCAGCAGTACCGGACAGGGCGGCGTTGAAACGACCCAGTACTTC
TRBJ1-1 NA TRBV19 NA 13 CASSIGLYREAFF TGTGCCAGTAGTATAGGCCTCTACAGGGAAGCTTTCTTT
TRBJ1-6 NA TRBV5-1 TRBD1 13 CASSGTENSPLHF TGCGCCAGCTCCGGGACAGAGAATTCACCCCTCCACTTT
TRBJ2-1 NA TRBV9 NA 12 CASSVGGTEQFF TGTGCCAGCAGCGTAGGCGGTACTGAGCAGTTCTTC
TRBJ1-1 NA TRBV4-2 NA 15 CASSPRLLRNTEAFF TGTGCCAGCAGCCCCCGACTGCTAAGGAACACTGAAGCTTTCTTT
TRBJ1-3 NA TRBV30 NA 17 CAWSGKGGIPSGNTIYF TGTGCCTGGAGTGGGAAGGGCGGGATCCCCTCTGGAAACACCATATATTTT
TRBJ1-1 NA TRBV21-1 NA 12 CASTPRRGEAFF TGTGCCAGCACCCCTAGGAGGGGAGAAGCTTTCTTT
TRBJ2-7 NA TRBV5-1 TRBD1 15 CASSPPGQGAYEQYF TGCGCCAGCAGCCCCCCGGGACAGGGGGCTTACGAGCAGTACTTC
TRBJ1-5 NA TRBV23-1 NA 14 CATLTTGYNQPQHF TGCGCCACCTTGACGACAGGATACAATCAGCCCCAGCATTTT
TRBJ2-7 NA TRBV5-1 TRBD2 15 CASSLKGLDLYEQYF TGCGCCAGCAGCTTGAAGGGACTAGACCTCTACGAGCAGTACTTC
TRBJ2-3 NA TRBV5-4 TRBD2 15 CASSPRLAGGDTQYF TGTGCCAGCAGCCCGCGACTAGCGGGTGGAGATACGCAGTATTTT
TRBJ1-2 NA TRBV6-5 NA 13 CASRGLTGHGYTF TGTGCCAGCAGAGGTTTGACTGGCCATGGCTACACCTTC
TRBJ2-2 NA TRBV6-4 NA 15 CASSKRGQNTGELFF TGTGCCAGCAGTAAGAGGGGACAGAACACCGGGGAGCTGTTTTTT
TRBJ2-7 NA TRBV27 TRBD1 19 CASSPSLFRDRGVSYEQYF TGTGCCAGCAGCCCAAGCCTATTCCGGGACAGGGGAGTCTCCTACGAGCAGTACTTC